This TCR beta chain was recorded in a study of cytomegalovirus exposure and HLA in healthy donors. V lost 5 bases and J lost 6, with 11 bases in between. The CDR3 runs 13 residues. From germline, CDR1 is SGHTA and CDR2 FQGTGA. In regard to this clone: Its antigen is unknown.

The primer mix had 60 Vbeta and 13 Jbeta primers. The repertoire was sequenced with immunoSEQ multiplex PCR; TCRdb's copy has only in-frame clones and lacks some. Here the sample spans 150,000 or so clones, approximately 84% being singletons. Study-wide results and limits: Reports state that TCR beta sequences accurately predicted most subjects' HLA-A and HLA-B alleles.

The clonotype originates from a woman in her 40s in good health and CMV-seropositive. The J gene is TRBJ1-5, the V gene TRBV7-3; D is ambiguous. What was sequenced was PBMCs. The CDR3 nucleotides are TGTGCCAGCAGCACCGAACCCGGTCAGCCCCAGCATTTT. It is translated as CASSTEPGQPQHF.